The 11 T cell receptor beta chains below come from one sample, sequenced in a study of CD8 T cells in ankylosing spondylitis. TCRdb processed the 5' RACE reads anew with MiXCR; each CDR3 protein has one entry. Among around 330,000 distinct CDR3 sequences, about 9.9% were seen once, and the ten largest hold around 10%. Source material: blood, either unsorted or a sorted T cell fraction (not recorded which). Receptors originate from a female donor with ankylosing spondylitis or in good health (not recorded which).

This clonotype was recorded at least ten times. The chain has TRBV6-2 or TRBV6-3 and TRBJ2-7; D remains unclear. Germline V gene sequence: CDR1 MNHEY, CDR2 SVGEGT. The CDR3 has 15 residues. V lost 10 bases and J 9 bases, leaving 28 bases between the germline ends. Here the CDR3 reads CAIPTSMPFEEGQYF. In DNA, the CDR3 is TGTGCCATACCTACCTCGATGCCGTTTGAAGAAGGGCAGTACTTC.

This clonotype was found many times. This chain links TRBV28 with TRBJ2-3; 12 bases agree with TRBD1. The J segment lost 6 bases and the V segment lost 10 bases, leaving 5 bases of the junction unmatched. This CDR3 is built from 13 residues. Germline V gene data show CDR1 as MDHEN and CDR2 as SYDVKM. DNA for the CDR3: TGTGCCATCCCGGGACAGGGGGCGGATACGCAGTATTTT. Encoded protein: CAIPGQGADTQYF.

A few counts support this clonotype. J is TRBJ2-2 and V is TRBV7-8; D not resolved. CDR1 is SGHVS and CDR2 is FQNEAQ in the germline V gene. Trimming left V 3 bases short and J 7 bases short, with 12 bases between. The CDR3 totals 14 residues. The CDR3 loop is CASSFRSPGGELFF. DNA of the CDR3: TGTGCCAGCAGCTTTAGGTCCCCGGGCGGGGAGCTGTTTTTT.

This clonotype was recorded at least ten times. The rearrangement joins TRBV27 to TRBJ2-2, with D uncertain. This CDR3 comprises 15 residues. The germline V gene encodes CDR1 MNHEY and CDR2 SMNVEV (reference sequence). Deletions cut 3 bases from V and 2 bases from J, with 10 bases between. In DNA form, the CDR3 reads TGTGCCAGCAGTTTGCGGAAACTCAACACCGGGGAGCTGTTTTTT. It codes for CASSLRKLNTGELFF.

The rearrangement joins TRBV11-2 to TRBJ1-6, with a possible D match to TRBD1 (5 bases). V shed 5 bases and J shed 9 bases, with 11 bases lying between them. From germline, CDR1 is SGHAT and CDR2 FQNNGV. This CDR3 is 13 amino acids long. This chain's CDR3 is CASSQGVASPLHF. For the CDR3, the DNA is TGTGCCAGCAGCCAGGGCGTCGCTTCACCCCTCCACTTT.

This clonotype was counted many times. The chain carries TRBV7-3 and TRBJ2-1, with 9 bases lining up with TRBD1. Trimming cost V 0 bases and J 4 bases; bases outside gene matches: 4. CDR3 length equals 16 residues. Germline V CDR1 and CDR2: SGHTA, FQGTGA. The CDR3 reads CASSLTTGGSYNEQFF. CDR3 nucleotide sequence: TGTGCCAGCAGCTTAACCACAGGGGGCTCGTACAATGAGCAGTTCTTC.

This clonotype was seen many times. The CDR3 protein is CASSLTGGNSGNTIYF. The DNA for the CDR3 is TGCGCCAGCAGCTTGACAGGGGGCAACTCTGGAAACACCATATATTTT. This chain connects TRBV5-1 to TRBJ1-3; 9 nucleotides agree with TRBD1. The V gene end was trimmed by 1 base and the J gene end by 0 bases; junction bases not matched to a gene: 2. The length of the CDR3 is 16 residues. Germline V gene sequence: CDR1 SGHRS, CDR2 YFSETQ.

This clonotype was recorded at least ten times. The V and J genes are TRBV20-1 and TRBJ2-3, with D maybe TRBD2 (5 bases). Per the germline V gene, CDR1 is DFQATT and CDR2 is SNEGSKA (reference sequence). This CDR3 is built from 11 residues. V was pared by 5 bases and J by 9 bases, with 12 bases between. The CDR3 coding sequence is TGCAGTGCTGAGGACTCGCCAACGCAGTATTTT. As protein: CSAEDSPTQYF.

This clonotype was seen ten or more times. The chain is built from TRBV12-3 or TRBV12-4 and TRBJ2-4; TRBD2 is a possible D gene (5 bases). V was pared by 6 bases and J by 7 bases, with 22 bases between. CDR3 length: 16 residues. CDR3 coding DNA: TGTGCCAGCAGGCAAAGTGGCCGGGAAGCCCTTAACATTCAGTACTTC. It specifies CASRQSGREALNIQYF.

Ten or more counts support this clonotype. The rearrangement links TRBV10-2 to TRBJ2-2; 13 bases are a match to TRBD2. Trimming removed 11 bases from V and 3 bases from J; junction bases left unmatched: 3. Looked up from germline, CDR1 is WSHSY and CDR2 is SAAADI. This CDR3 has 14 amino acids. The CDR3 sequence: CAGGTSGDTGELFF. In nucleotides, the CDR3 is TGCGCCGGTGGGACTAGCGGGGACACCGGGGAGCTGTTTTTT.

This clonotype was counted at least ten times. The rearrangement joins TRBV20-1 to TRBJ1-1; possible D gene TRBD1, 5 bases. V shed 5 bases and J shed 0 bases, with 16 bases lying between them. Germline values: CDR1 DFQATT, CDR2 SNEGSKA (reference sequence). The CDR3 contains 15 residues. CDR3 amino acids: CSASLPGRMNTEAFF. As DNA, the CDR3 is TGCAGTGCTTCCCTACCGGGACGGATGAACACTGAAGCTTTCTTT.